This T cell receptor (beta chain) was retrieved from a study of technical replicates of blood from several donors. The protocol was immunoSEQ multiplex PCR, while the TCRdb copy is restricted to in-frame clones and leaves out a portion. The table has under 85,000 clones, 85% to 95% seen once. The TCR was taken from a human donor in good health. The sequenced sample was T cells isolated from PBMCs.

The CDR3 region has the DNA TGTGCCAGCAGCACAATAGCGGGAGATCGGTCCTACACCGGGGAGCTGTTTTTT. Amino acids: CASSTIAGDRSYTGELFF. V gene TRBV7-9 combines with J gene TRBJ2-2, with 9 bases identical to TRBD2. Germline assignment: CDR1 SEHNR and CDR2 FQNEAQ (reference sequence). The CDR3 contains 18 residues. V shed 5 bases, J shed 3 bases, and the junction held 13 bases outside the gene matches.